This entry is about one T cell receptor beta chain. These data come from a study of blood T cell repertoires in COVID-19. Background on the study: In each case, the material was cDNA or gDNA derived from T cells, B-cell-depleted T cells, or PBMCs.

Original processing notes: Reference gene primer amplification in the assay estimated nucleated cell counts. The assay was immunoSEQ multiplex PCR, and TCRdb's table has in-frame clones only and misses some. V and J calls plus clone size are reproduced from that table; the DNA served to infer D and trimming. The table has 150,000 to 200,000 clones, about 80% seen once. V was clipped by 4 bases and J by 5 bases, with 17 bases between them. CDR3 length equals 15 residues. The germline CDR1 and CDR2 sequences are MNHEY and SVGAGI. The receptor comes from a woman at least 80 years old with acute or convalescent COVID-19. This chain joins TRBV6-5 and TRBJ2-5, with D maybe TRBD1 (6 bases). Sequencing input: peripheral blood. The CDR3 DNA sequence: TGTGCCAGCAGTTCCCCCAGGGGCGTTTGGGAGACCCAGTACTTC. The encoded protein is CASSSPRGVWETQYF.